This passage covers 17 T cell receptor beta chains from one sample sequenced in a study of T cells in Graves' hyperthyroidism and ophthalmopathy. The investigators amplified TCR beta CDR3 regions from RNA transcripts. A set of HTBI primers served as the primers for a first-round RT-PCR of the TCR CDR3. TCRdb reanalysed the multiplex PCR reads using MiXCR and keeps one entry per CDR3 protein. The sample comprises around 250,000 distinct CDR3 sequences, more than 20% of which are singletons, and roughly a third rests with the top ten. The sequenced sample consisted of blood. The receptor source for this set is a woman between 40 and 50 years old with Graves' ophthalmopathy.

This clonotype was observed many times. The chain has TRBV2 and TRBJ2-3; 11 nucleotides agree with TRBD2. The CDR3 contains 17 residues. Germline-derived CDR1 and CDR2 are SNHLY and FYNNEI. The V and J ends lost 6 bases and 7 bases, in that order; junction bases with no gene match: 15. For the CDR3, the DNA is TGTGCCAGCAGCAGACTAGCGGGACACACAGAGCTACATACGCAGTATTTT. Its translation: CASSRLAGHTELHTQYF.

The chain recombines TRBV7-8 with TRBJ1-1; no firm D call. Germline CDR1 SGHVS, CDR2 FQNEAQ. This CDR3 is 14 amino acids long. V was cut by 5 bases and J by 8 bases, with 18 bases left in between. CDR3 coding DNA: TGTGCCAGCAGCCTAAGACAAAACCCCACAGAAGCTTTCTTT. Translating it yields CASSLRQNPTEAFF. Combining the CDR3 with reference TRBV7-8 and TRBJ1-1 gives the whole variable domain GAGVSQSPRYKVAKRGQDVALRCDPISGHVSLFWYQQALGQGPEFLTYFQNEAQLDKSGLPSDRFFAERPEGSVSTLKIQRTQQEDSAVYLCASSLRQNPTEAFFGQGTRLTVV.

V and J are TRBV11-2 and TRBJ2-5; D is perhaps TRBD2 (6 bases). Germline V gives CDR1 SGHAT, CDR2 FQNNGV. The germline V and J ends were trimmed by 2 bases and 5 bases, with 15 bases remaining between them. The CDR3 spans 15 residues. The CDR3 sequence: CASSLTPGERETQYF. CDR3 coding DNA: TGTGCCAGCAGCTTAACCCCGGGGGAGAGGGAGACCCAGTACTTC.

This clonotype was counted at least ten times. The chain has TRBV18 and TRBJ2-7, with D perhaps TRBD1 (6 bases). V was cut by 2 bases and J by 6 bases, with 14 bases left in between. This CDR3 spans 14 amino acids. Germline V gives CDR1 KGHSH, CDR2 LQKENI. CDR3 in DNA: TGTGCCAGCTCACCAGGAAACAGGGCGGTCGAGCAGTACTTC. Protein sequence: CASSPGNRAVEQYF. Variable domain in full (rest from reference TRBV18 and TRBJ2-7): NAGVMQNPRHLVRRRGQEARLRCSPMKGHSHVYWYRQLPEEGLKFMVYLQKENIIDESGMPKERFSAEFPKEGPSILRIQQVVRGDSAAYFCASSPGNRAVEQYFGPGTRLTVT.

Many counts were recorded for this clonotype. This sequence joins TRBV6-5 and TRBJ2-7; no firm D call. V lost 6 bases and J lost 2, with 8 bases in between. There are 12 residues in the CDR3. Per the germline V gene, CDR1 is MNHEY and CDR2 is SVGAGI. CDR3 protein: CASRTAAYEQYF. In nucleotides, the CDR3 is TGTGCCAGCAGAACCGCGGCCTACGAGCAGTACTTC.

This clonotype was seen only once. The rearrangement links TRBV5-1 to TRBJ2-7; a possible D gene is TRBD1 (5 bases). CDR3 size: 14 residues. The V end lost 2 bases, the J end lost 3 bases, and 12 bases lay between the germline ends. Germline CDR1 reads SGHRS; CDR2 reads YFSETQ. This CDR3 reads CASSLQQEHYEQYF. The DNA for the CDR3 is TGCGCCAGCAGCTTACAACAGGAACACTACGAGCAGTACTTC.

This chain connects TRBV6-1 to TRBJ1-3; D might be TRBD1 (6 bases). V lost 6 bases and J lost 4, with 16 bases in between. Looked up from germline, CDR1 is MNHNS and CDR2 is SASEGT. The CDR3 totals 15 residues. The CDR3 region has the DNA TGTGCCAGCAGAGTAGAAGGGGGAGCGGGAAACACCATATATTTT. Amino acid sequence: CASRVEGGAGNTIYF.

This clonotype was recorded many times. The chain has TRBV28 and TRBJ2-7; TRBD2 aligns across 10 bases. Per the germline V gene, CDR1 is MDHEN and CDR2 is SYDVKM. The CDR3 is made up of 16 amino acids. J was trimmed by 4 bases and V by 1 base; bases with no gene match: 7. The CDR3 DNA is TGTGCCAGCAGTTTATCGGGTACTAGCGGGGAATACGAGCAGTACTTC. This sequence encodes CASSLSGTSGEYEQYF. The entire variable domain, with the rest obtained from reference TRBV28 and TRBJ2-7, is as follows: DVKVTQSSRYLVKRTGEKVFLECVQDMDHENMFWYRQDPGLGLRLIYFSYDVKMKEKGDIPEGYSVSREKKERFSLILESASTNQTSMYLCASSLSGTSGEYEQYFGPGTRLTVT.

The gene calls are TRBV28 and TRBJ2-7, with D perhaps matching TRBD1 (6 bases). The germline CDR1 and CDR2 sequences are MDHEN and SYDVKM. This CDR3 has 15 amino acids. Trimming left V 3 bases short and J 2 bases short, with 14 bases between. CDR3 protein: CASSFQSDRTYEQYF. The DNA of the CDR3 is TGTGCCAGCAGTTTTCAGTCGGACAGAACCTACGAGCAGTACTTC.

This clonotype was recorded at least ten times. The chain is built from TRBV19 and TRBJ2-2, with 10 bases lining up with TRBD1. Germline values: CDR1 LNHDA, CDR2 SQIVND (reference sequence). V shed 8 bases and J 4 bases; nucleotides not matched to a gene: 7. The CDR3 extends over 15 amino acids. CDR3 region: CASRQGAGVTGELFF. DNA of the CDR3: TGTGCCAGTCGACAGGGGGCGGGAGTCACCGGGGAGCTGTTTTTT.

This clonotype was recorded at least ten times. This rearrangement joins TRBV30 to TRBJ1-5; D might be TRBD1 (5 bases). Trimming removed 3 bases from V and 0 bases from J, with 15 bases in between. CDR3 size: 16 residues. In germline, CDR1 is GTSNPN, CDR2 SVGIG (reference sequence). CDR3 sequence reads: CAWRGQGPSSNQPQHF. The CDR3 nucleotides read TGTGCCTGGAGAGGGCAGGGCCCCTCTAGCAATCAGCCCCAGCATTTT.

In its sample, this clonotype was seen a few times. The chain is built from TRBV12-3 or TRBV12-4 and TRBJ1-2; TRBD1 aligns across 9 bases. The CDR3 has 15 residues. Trimming removed 2 bases from V and 7 bases from J; junction bases left unmatched: 8. Here the CDR3 reads CASSLRIQGASGYTF. Written as DNA, the CDR3 is TGTGCCAGCAGTTTACGTATACAGGGGGCGTCTGGCTACACCTTC.

The table lists this clonotype with many counts. V and J are TRBV20-1 and TRBJ2-7; D unclear. The germline V and J ends were trimmed by 5 bases and 2 bases, with 13 bases remaining between them. The CDR3 runs 13 residues. Germline CDR1 is DFQATT and CDR2 is SNEGSKA (reference sequence). CDR3 coding DNA: TGCAGTGCTCCACAAACAGCTACCTACGAGCAGTACTTC. It translates to CSAPQTATYEQYF.

This clonotype was observed at least ten times. CDR3 nucleotides: TGTGCCAGCAGCCAAACGTGGGGCTTCCAAGAGACCCAGTACTTC. It yields the protein CASSQTWGFQETQYF. The V gene is TRBV28, the J gene TRBJ2-5; D is perhaps TRBD1 (5 bases). This CDR3 contains 15 residues. Trimming removed 6 bases at V and 1 base at J, with 15 bases between. The V gene's germline CDR1 is MDHEN and CDR2 SYDVKM.

The V gene is TRBV2, the J gene TRBJ2-7, with 11 bases fitting TRBD2. From germline, CDR1 is SNHLY and CDR2 FYNNEI. The ends lost 5 bases at V and 3 bases at J; junction bases unmatched: 9. The CDR3 extends over 16 amino acids. Written as DNA, the CDR3 is TGTGCCAGCAGTCAGGGGTTAGCGGGAGGGCGCTACGAGCAGTACTTC. This codes for CASSQGLAGGRYEQYF.

This clonotype was counted ten times or more. V and J are TRBV7-9 and TRBJ2-5; D is perhaps TRBD2 (6 bases). This CDR3 is built from 13 residues. The V end lost 8 bases, the J end lost 3 bases, and 13 bases lay between the germline ends. In germline, CDR1 is SEHNR, CDR2 FQNEAQ (reference sequence). The CDR3 DNA reads TGTGCCAGCGAGTCTGGCGGGAAAGAGACCCAGTACTTC. Translated: CASESGGKETQYF.

This clonotype was counted at least ten times. The chain has TRBV14 and TRBJ2-7; no clear D gene. The CDR3 has 12 residues. V lost 2 bases to trimming and J lost 5 bases, with 7 bases between them. From germline, CDR1 is SGHDN and CDR2 FVKESK. The CDR3 sequence: CASSQTRNEQYF. CDR3 bases: TGTGCCAGCAGCCAAACCCGGAACGAGCAGTACTTC.